The TCR beta chain described here comes from a study of neurological immune-mediated disorders. This clonotype was recorded many times. TCRdb recomputed calls from the 5' RACE reads with MiXCR, one row per CDR3 protein. In the table there are over 35,000 distinct CDR3 sequences, 3.5% to 4.5% of which are singletons. V gave up 0 bases and J gave up 10 bases; unmatched junction bases: 5. The length of the CDR3 is 13 residues. Germline CDR1 MGHRA, CDR2 YSYEKL. The genes are TRBV4-1 and TRBJ1-1, with TRBD1 matching over 7 bases. The specimen sequenced was PBMCs. This sequence originates from a young man with multiple sclerosis. CDR3 coding DNA: TGCGCCAGCAGCCAAGAAGTACAGGGGCGAGCTTTCTTT. Its protein is CASSQEVQGRAFF.